What follows are 2 T cell receptor beta chains derived from one specimen sequenced in a study of shared clonotypes between healthy human individuals. Sequencing was performed with immunoSEQ multiplex PCR; in TCRdb, only in-frame clones are kept and a portion is missing. The table has approximately 710,000 clones, 90% seen once. Material: memory CD8+ T cells from PBMCs. Sample subset: CD45RO+ cells pooled with CCR7-negative TemRA cells. Every receptor here comes from a man younger than 35 in good health. Some clones in this sample may be carry-over from other donors' samples.

V and J are TRBV27 and TRBJ2-7; 8 bases align to TRBD1. After removal of 10 bases from V and 3 bases from J, the junction contained 2 bases not matched to a gene. Germline CDR1 and CDR2: MNHEY and SMNVEV (reference sequence). This CDR3 has 11 amino acids. The CDR3 is CATGQGYEQYF. Here the CDR3 DNA reads TGTGCCACCGGACAGGGCTACGAGCAGTACTTC.

This clone has only one observation. The chain is built from TRBV6-5 and TRBJ1-2, with TRBD1 identical over 8 bases. Germline CDR1 reads MNHEY; CDR2 reads SVGAGI. Germline trimming cut 5 bases from V and 6 bases from J; bases unmatched to any gene: 8. This CDR3 has 14 amino acids. CDR3 residues: CASSTPGGGDGYTF. The CDR3 DNA reads TGTGCCAGCAGTACTCCAGGGGGCGGAGATGGCTACACCTTC.